This T cell receptor (beta chain) was sequenced for a study of cytomegalovirus exposure and HLA in healthy donors. 60 Vbeta and 13 Jbeta primers were used in PCR. Profiled with immunoSEQ multiplex PCR; TCRdb holds only in-frame clones, not every one. The repertoire includes more than 100,000 clones, 75% to 90% of them detected once, and more than 1.5% sits in the top ten. This CDR3 spans 15 amino acids. Broader study findings: The study found most TCR sequences rare, yet found some public TCRs in many donors. Later analysis associated a missense DCLRE1C variant with TCR beta V- and J-gene trimming.

As for this clone: Its antigen is still unknown.

Sequenced: PBMCs. This receptor was taken from a middle-aged man in good health and CMV-seronegative. The V call is TRBV12-1, the J call TRBJ1-5; the D call TRBD1 from the table was never checked on the DNA. TRBV12-1 is labeled a pseudogene. CDR3 DNA sequence: TGTGCCAGCGAGGAGGGCAGGGGGCATCATCAGCCCCAGCATTTT. Translation: CASEEGRGHHQPQHF.